Following are 8 T cell receptor beta chains from one sample sequenced in a study of radiotherapy plus CTLA-4 blockade in lung cancer. TCRdb's copy holds only in-frame clones and misses some; the assay was immunoSEQ multiplex PCR. Here the sample spans 81,000 or so clones, around 81% being singletons. Sequenced here: peripheral blood, sampled from a patient treated with radiotherapy plus ipilimumab. These receptors were collected from a human donor with non-small cell lung cancer that progressed on radiotherapy plus ipilimumab.

The chain uses TRBV10-3 and TRBJ2-2; 10 bases fit TRBD2. CDR1 is ENHRY, CDR2 SYGVKD, per germline. The CDR3 sequence is 14 residues long. With 6 bases clipped from V and 6 bases from J, the junction kept 4 bases outside the gene matches. CDR3: CAIRSTSGPGELFF. The CDR3 DNA follows: TGTGCCATCAGATCGACTAGCGGGCCCGGGGAGCTGTTTTTT.

The sample holds one count of this clone. V gene TRBV18 combines with J gene TRBJ1-1, with 9 bases identical to TRBD1. V was clipped by 4 bases and J by 7 bases; unmatched bases: 4. Germline assignment: CDR1 KGHSH and CDR2 LQKENI. The CDR3 runs to 13 residues. The CDR3 loop reads CASSRDRELEAFF. The CDR3 region has the DNA TGTGCCAGCTCACGGGACAGGGAGCTTGAAGCTTTCTTT.

A remark on this clone: This sample also contains other DNA sequences that code for the same CDR3. This chain links TRBV7-9 with TRBJ2-7; D gene unclear. The germline CDR1 and CDR2 sequences are SEHNR and FQNEAQ (reference sequence). There are 13 residues in the CDR3. V lost 1 base and J 2 bases, leaving 6 bases between the germline ends. The CDR3 region is CASSLGLAYEQYF. CDR3 sequence (DNA): TGTGCCAGCAGCTTAGGTCTAGCCTACGAGCAGTACTTC.

The J gene is TRBJ2-6, the V gene TRBV5-1, with D possibly TRBD1 on 6 matching bases. Looked up from germline, CDR1 is SGHRS and CDR2 is YFSETQ. V was pared by 1 base and J by 6 bases, with 11 bases between. This CDR3 comprises 15 residues. In DNA form, the CDR3 reads TGCGCCAGCAGCTTGACAGGGCTGGAGGCCAACGTCCTGACTTTC. It yields the protein CASSLTGLEANVLTF. Complete variable domain (other parts from reference TRBV5-1 and TRBJ2-6): KAGVTQTPRYLIKTRGQQVTLSCSPISGHRSVSWYQQTPGQGLQFLFEYFSETQRNKGNFPGRFSGRQFSNSRSEMNVSTLELGDSALYLCASSLTGLEANVLTFGAGSRLTVL.

The rearrangement uses TRBV7-9 and TRBJ1-2; D might be TRBD1 (6 bases). In germline, CDR1 is SEHNR, CDR2 FQNEAQ (reference sequence). Trimming cost V 5 bases and J 5 bases, with 12 bases left between them. This CDR3 spans 13 amino acids. CDR3: CASSPDRWYGYTF. In nucleotides, the CDR3 is TGTGCCAGCAGCCCCGACAGGTGGTATGGCTACACCTTC.

Worth noting for this clone: This CDR3 is also generated by other DNA sequences in the sample. The chain couples TRBV29-1 to TRBJ2-2, with no clear D. Germline CDR1 reads SQVTM; CDR2 reads ANQGSEA. Trimming left V 6 bases short and J 0 bases short, with 8 bases between. The CDR3 runs 13 residues. In nucleotides, the CDR3 is TGCAGCGTCGCCGTCCCGAACACCGGGGAGCTGTTTTTT. Its translation: CSVAVPNTGELFF.

This rearrangement joins TRBV29-1 to TRBJ1-6, with no clear D. The germline gives CDR1 SQVTM, CDR2 ANQGSEA. The V gene lost 6 bases and the J gene lost 13 bases, with 16 bases spanning the gap. This CDR3 has 12 amino acids. Here the CDR3 DNA reads TGCAGCGTAAAAGACCCGGGTAGTCCCCTCCACTTT. It yields the protein CSVKDPGSPLHF. Based on the CDR3 plus reference TRBV29-1 and TRBJ1-6, the full variable domain is SAVISQKPSRDICQRGTSLTIQCQVDSQVTMMFWYRQQPGQSLTLIATANQGSEATYESGFVIDKFPISRPNLTFSTLTVSNMSPEDSSIYLCSVKDPGSPLHFGNGTRLTVT.

This chain connects TRBV18 to TRBJ2-7, with TRBD1 matching over 9 bases. J was trimmed by 3 bases and V by 3 bases; bases with no gene match: 3. The germline V gene has CDR1 KGHSH and CDR2 LQKENI. The CDR3 is made up of 14 amino acids. CDR3: CASSPSGQGYEQYF. The CDR3 nucleotides are TGTGCCAGCTCACCCTCGGGACAGGGCTACGAGCAGTACTTC.